The entry below describes one T cell receptor (beta chain). The antigen is undetermined. The CDR3 is 15 residues long. The V end lost 3 bases, the J end lost 5 bases, and 14 bases lay between the germline ends. CDR1 and CDR2 from the germline V gene are LNHDA and SQIVND (reference sequence). Authors of the study amplified TCR beta CDR3 regions from RNA transcripts. The HTBI primer set drove a first-round RT-PCR of the TCR CDR3. TCRdb reprocessed the multiplex PCR reads via MiXCR and lists one record per CDR3 protein. The sample lists 470,000 or so distinct CDR3 sequences; less than 25% were seen once. These data are taken from a study of T cells in Graves' hyperthyroidism and ophthalmopathy. When ophthalmopathy did not progress within 18 months, Graves' hyperthyroidism was considered stable. 8.5 to 10 ml of fresh peripheral blood supplied the PBMCs. Study findings and constraints: Stable hyperthyroidism was told apart from ophthalmopathy by a model built on 13 V-J features. Most clonotypes expanded in the thyroid (above 0.001) were also present in blood.

This clonotype was obtained from a man aged 18-30 years with Graves' hyperthyroidism. V and J are TRBV19 and TRBJ1-5; no clear D gene. The specimen sequenced was blood. In DNA, the CDR3 is TGTGCCAGTAGTATCTTTGGAGGATCCCATCAGCCCCAGCATTTT. Residues: CASSIFGGSHQPQHF.